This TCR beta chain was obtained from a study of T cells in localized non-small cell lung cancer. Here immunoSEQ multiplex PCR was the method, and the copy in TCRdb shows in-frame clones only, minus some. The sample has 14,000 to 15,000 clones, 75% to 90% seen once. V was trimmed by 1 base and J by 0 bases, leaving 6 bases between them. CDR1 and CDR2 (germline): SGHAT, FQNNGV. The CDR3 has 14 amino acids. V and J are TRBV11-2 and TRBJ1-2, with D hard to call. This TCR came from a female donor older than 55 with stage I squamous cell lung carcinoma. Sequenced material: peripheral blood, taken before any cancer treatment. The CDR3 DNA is TGTGCCAGCAGCTTAGGTCAGTCTAACTATGGCTACACCTTC. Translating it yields CASSLGQSNYGYTF.